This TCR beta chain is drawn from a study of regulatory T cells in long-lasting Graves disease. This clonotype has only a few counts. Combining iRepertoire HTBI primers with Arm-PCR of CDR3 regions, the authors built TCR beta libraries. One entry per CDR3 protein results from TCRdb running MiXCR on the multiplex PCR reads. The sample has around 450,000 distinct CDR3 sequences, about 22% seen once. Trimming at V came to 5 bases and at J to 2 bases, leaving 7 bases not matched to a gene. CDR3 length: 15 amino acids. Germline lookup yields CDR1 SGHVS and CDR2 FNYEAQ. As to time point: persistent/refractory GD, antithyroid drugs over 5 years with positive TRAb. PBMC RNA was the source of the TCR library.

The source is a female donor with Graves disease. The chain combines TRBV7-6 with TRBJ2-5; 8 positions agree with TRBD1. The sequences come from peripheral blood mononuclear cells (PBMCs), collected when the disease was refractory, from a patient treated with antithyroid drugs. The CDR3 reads CASSRTRGLQETQYF. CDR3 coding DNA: TGTGCCAGCAGCCGCACCAGGGGGCTTCAAGAGACCCAGTACTTC.